Only a few counts were recorded for the clone carrying this T cell receptor beta chain. The data belong to a study of identical twins. The CDR3 runs to 16 residues. The V end was cut by 4 bases, the J end by 0 bases, with 16 bases between. Germline V lookup: CDR1 SGHKS, CDR2 YYEKEE (reference sequence). One entry per CDR3 protein, called by TCRdb with MiXCR from the 5' RACE reads. This sample has fewer than 900,000 distinct CDR3 sequences; 15% to 20% occur once, and the top ten carry 13%. These data were likewise used in another study, on T cells expressing NK-cell markers.

This chain uses TRBV5-5 with TRBJ1-1; D unresolved. Sequencing used PBMCs. This clonotype originated in a woman between 18 and 29 years old in good health. CDR3 nucleotide sequence: TGTGCCAGCAGCCCTTCGATCGGGCTGATGAACACTGAAGCTTTCTTT. Translation gives CASSPSIGLMNTEAFF.